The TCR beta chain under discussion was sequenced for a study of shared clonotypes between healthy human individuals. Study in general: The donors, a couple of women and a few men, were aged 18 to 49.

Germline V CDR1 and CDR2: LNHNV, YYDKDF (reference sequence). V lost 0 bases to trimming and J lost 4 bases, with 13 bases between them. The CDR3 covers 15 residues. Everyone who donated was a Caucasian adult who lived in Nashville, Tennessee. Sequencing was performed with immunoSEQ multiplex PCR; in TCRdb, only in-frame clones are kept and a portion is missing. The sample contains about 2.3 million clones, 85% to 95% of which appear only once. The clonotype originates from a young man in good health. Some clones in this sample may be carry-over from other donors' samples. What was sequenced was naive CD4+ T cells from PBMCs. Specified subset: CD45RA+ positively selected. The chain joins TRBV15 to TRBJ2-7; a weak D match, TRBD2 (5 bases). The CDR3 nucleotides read TGTGCCACCAGCAGAGATCTCTCAGGCGGGTACGAGCAGTACTTC. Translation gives CATSRDLSGGYEQYF. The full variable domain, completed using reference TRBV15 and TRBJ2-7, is DAMVIQNPRYQVTQFGKPVTLSCSQTLNHNVMYWYQQKSSQAPKLLFHYYDKDFNNEADTPDNFQSRRPNTSFCFLDIRSPGLGDTAMYLCATSRDLSGGYEQYFGPGTRLTVT.